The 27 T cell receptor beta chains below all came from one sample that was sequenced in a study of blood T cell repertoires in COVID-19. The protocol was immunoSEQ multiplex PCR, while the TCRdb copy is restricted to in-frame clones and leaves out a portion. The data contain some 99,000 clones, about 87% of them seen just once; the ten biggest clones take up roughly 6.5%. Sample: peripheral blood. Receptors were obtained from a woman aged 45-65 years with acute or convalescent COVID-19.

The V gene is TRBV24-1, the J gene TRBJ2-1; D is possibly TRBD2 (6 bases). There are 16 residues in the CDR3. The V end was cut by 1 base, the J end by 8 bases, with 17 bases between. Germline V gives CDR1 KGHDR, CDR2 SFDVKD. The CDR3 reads CATSDLRFGGEDEQFF. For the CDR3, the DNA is TGTGCCACCAGTGATTTAAGGTTCGGAGGGGAGGATGAGCAGTTCTTC.

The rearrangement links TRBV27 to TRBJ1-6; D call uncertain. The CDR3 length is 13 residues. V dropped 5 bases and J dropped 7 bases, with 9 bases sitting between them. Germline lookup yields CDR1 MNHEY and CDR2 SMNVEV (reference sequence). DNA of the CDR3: TGTGCCAGCAGTGTACAGAGAAATTCACCCCTCCACTTT. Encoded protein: CASSVQRNSPLHF.

CDR3 sequence (DNA): TGTGCCAGCTCTAGGGGGGGCGACACCGGGGAGCTGTTTTTT. Translation gives CASSRGGDTGELFF. The V and J genes are TRBV28 and TRBJ2-2; possibly TRBD2 for D (7 bases). Per the germline V gene, CDR1 is MDHEN and CDR2 is SYDVKM. V was cut by 8 bases and J by 3 bases, with 13 bases left in between. The length of the CDR3 is 14 residues.

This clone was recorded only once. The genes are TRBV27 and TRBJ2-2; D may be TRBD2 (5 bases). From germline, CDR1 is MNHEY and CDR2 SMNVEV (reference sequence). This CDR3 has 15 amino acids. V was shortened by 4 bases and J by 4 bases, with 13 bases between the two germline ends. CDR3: CASSSSGVGTGELFF. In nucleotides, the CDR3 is TGTGCCAGCAGTTCCTCCGGGGTAGGCACCGGGGAGCTGTTTTTT.

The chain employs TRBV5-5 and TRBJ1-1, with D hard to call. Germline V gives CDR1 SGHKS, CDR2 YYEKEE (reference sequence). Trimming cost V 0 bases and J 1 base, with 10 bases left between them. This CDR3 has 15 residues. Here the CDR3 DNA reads TGTGCCAGCAGCTTGGTAGTGGTACCGAACACTGAAGCTTTCTTT. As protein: CASSLVVVPNTEAFF.

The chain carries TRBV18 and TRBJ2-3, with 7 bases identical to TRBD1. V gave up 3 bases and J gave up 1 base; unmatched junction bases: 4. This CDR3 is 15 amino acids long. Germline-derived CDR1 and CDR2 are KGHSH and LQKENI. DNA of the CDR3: TGTGCCAGCTCACCCGGACAGGCCCGCACAGATACGCAGTATTTT. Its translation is CASSPGQARTDTQYF.

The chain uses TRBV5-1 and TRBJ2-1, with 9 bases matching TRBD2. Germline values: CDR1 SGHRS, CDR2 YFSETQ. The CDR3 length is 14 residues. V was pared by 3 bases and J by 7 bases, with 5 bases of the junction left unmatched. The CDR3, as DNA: TGCGCCAGCAGCTGGGCAGCGGGGGGTAATGAGCAGTTCTTC. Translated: CASSWAAGGNEQFF.

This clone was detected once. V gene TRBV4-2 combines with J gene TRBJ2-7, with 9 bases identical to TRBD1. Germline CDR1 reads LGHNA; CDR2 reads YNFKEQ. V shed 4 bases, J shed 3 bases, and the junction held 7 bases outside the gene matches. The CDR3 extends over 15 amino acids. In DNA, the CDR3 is TGTGCCAGCAGCCCCCGACCGGGACAGGGCTACGAGCAGTACTTC. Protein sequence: CASSPRPGQGYEQYF.

CDR3 DNA: TGTGCCAGCAGTTGGGGGGGAAGCTCCTACGAGCAGTACTTC. Amino acid sequence: CASSWGGSSYEQYF. This chain uses TRBV21-1 with TRBJ2-7; the table's D call, TRBD2, was not checked against the DNA. TRBV21-1 is a listed pseudogene. This CDR3 contains 14 residues.

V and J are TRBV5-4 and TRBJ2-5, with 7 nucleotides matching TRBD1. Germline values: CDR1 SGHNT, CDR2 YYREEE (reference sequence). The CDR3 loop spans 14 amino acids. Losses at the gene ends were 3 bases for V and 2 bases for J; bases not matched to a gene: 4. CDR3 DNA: TGTGCCAGCAGCTGGGTGGGACAGCAAGAGACCCAGTACTTC. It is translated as CASSWVGQQETQYF. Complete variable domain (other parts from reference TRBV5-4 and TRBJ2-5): ETGVTQSPTHLIKTRGQQVTLRCSSQSGHNTVSWYQQALGQGPQFIFQYYREEENGRGNFPPRFSGLQFPNYSSELNVNALELDDSALYLCASSWVGQQETQYFGPGTRLLVL.

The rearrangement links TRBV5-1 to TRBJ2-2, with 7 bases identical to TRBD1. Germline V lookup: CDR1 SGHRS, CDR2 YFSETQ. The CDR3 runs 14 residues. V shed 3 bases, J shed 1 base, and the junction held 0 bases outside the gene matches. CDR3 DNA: TGCGCCAGCAGCTGGACAGGGAACACCGGGGAGCTGTTTTTT. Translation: CASSWTGNTGELFF.

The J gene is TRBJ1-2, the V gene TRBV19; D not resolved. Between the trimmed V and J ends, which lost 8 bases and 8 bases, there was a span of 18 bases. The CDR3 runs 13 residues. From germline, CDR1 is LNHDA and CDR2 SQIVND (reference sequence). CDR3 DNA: TGTGCCAGTCGAGGCGAGGGTCTCGGCGGCTACACCTTC. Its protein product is CASRGEGLGGYTF.

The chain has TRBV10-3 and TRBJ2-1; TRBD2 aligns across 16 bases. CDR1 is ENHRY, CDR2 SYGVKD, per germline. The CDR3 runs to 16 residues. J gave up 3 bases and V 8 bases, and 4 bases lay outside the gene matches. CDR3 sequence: CAIAGTSGGVYNEQFF. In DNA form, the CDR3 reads TGTGCCATCGCCGGGACTAGCGGGGGGGTCTACAATGAGCAGTTCTTC.

Here the CDR3 DNA reads TGTGCCTGGGCATACTGGGGTGGGCGGGGATCCTACGAGCAGTACTTC. Translating gives CAWAYWGGRGSYEQYF. V and J are TRBV30 and TRBJ2-7; a weak D match, TRBD2 (6 bases). CDR1 and CDR2 from the germline V gene are GTSNPN and SVGIG (reference sequence). With 5 bases removed from V and 1 base from J, the gap between germline ends came to 21 bases. This CDR3 region has 16 residues. Using reference TRBV30 and TRBJ2-7 for the parts outside the CDR3, the full variable domain is SQTIHQWPATLVQPVGSPLSLECTVEGTSNPNLYWYRQAAGRGLQLLFYSVGIGQISSEVPQNLSASRPQDRQFILSSKKLLLSDSGFYLCAWAYWGGRGSYEQYFGPGTRLTVT.

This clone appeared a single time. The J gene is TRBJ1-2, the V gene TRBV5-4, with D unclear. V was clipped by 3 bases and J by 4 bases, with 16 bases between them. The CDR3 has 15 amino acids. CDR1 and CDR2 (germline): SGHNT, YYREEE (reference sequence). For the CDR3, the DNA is TGTGCCAGCAGCTCCCCTAATGGGCTTCTCTATGGCTACACCTTC. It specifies CASSSPNGLLYGYTF.

CDR3 DNA sequence: TGTGCCAGCAGCTTAGAGGCGGGGCAGCCCAATCAGCCCCAGCATTTT. Translating gives CASSLEAGQPNQPQHF. This chain connects TRBV7-2 to TRBJ1-5, with D perhaps TRBD1 (5 bases). This CDR3 has 16 residues. V lost 1 base, J lost 3 bases, and 13 bases lay in between. In germline, CDR1 is SGHTA, CDR2 FQGNSA.

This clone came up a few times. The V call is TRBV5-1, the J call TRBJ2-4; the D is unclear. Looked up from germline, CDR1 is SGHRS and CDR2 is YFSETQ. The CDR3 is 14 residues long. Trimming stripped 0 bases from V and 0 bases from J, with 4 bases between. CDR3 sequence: CASSLGLAKNIQYF. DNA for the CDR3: TGCGCCAGCAGCTTGGGTCTAGCCAAAAACATTCAGTACTTC.

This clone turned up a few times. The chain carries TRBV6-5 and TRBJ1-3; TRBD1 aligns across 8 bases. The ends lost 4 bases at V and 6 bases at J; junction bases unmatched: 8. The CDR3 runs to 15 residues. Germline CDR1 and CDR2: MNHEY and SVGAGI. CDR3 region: CASSLSTGDLNTIYF. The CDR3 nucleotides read TGTGCCAGCAGTTTATCGACAGGGGACCTAAACACCATATATTTT.

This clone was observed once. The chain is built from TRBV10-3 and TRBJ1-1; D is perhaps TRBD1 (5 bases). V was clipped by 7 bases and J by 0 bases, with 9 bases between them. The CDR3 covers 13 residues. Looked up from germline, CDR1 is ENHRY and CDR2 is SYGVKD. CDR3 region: CAITQGMNTEAFF. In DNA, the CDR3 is TGTGCCATCACCCAGGGTATGAACACTGAAGCTTTCTTT.

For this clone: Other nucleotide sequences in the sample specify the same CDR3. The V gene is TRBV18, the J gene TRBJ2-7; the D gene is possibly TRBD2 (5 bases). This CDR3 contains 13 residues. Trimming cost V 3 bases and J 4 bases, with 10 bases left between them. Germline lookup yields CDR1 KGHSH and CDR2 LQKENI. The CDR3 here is CASSPEVGYEQYF. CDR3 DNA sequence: TGTGCCAGCTCACCGGAGGTCGGGTACGAGCAGTACTTC.

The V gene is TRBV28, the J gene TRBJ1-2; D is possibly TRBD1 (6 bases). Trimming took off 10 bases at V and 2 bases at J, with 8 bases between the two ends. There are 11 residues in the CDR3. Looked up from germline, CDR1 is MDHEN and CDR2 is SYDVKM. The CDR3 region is CAIGQNYGYTF. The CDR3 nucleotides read TGTGCCATTGGACAGAACTATGGCTACACCTTC.

The CDR3 spells CASNRGPAYEQYF. DNA for the CDR3: TGCGCCAGCAACAGGGGACCAGCCTACGAGCAGTACTTC. The J gene is TRBJ2-7, the V gene TRBV5-1, with TRBD1 matching 7 bases. Germline CDR1 and CDR2: SGHRS and YFSETQ. There are 13 residues in the CDR3. V shed 6 bases, J shed 2 bases, and the junction held 5 bases outside the gene matches.

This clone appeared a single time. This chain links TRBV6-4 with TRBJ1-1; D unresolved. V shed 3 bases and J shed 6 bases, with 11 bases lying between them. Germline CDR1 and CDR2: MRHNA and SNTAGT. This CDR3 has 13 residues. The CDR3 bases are TGTGCCAGCAGTGAGGTAACGGGTGCTGAAGCTTTCTTT. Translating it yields CASSEVTGAEAFF.

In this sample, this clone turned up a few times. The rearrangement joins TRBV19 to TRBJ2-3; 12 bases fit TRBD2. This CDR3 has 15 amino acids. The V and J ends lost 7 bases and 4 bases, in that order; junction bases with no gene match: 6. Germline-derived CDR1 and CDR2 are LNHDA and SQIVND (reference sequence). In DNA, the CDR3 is TGTGCCAGTAAGGTCCTAGCGGGGGGGTCAGATACGCAGTATTTT. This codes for CASKVLAGGSDTQYF.

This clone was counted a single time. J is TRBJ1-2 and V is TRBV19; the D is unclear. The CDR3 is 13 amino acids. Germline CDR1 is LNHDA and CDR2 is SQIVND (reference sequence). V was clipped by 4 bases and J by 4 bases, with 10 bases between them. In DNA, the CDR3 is TGTGCCAGTAGTAGCGGGCCATCCTATGGCTACACCTTC. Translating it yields CASSSGPSYGYTF.

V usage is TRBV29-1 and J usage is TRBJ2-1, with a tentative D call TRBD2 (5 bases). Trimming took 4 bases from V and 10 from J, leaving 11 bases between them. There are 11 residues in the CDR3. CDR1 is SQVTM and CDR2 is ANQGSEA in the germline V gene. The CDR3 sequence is CSVGGGKEQFF. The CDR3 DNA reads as TGCAGCGTTGGTGGAGGCAAGGAGCAGTTCTTC.

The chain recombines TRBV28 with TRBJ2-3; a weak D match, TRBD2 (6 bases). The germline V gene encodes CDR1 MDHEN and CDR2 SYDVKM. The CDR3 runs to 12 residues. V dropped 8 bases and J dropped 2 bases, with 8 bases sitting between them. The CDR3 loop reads CASRGDTDTQYF. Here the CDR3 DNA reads TGTGCCAGCCGCGGGGACACAGATACGCAGTATTTT.